This record covers a single T cell receptor (beta chain). This sample was included in a study of cytomegalovirus exposure and HLA in healthy donors. From germline, CDR1 is MNHEY and CDR2 SVGAGI. Trimming shortened V by 6 bases and J by 2 bases, and 10 bases separated the two germline ends. The length of the CDR3 is 13 residues. Vbeta (60) and Jbeta (13) primers were used in the PCR. Profiling relied on immunoSEQ multiplex PCR, and the TCRdb table lists in-frame clones only, not all of them. The sample includes about 190,000 clones, roughly 80% of them seen just once. V usage is TRBV6-5 and J usage is TRBJ2-5; tentative D call: TRBD2 (5 bases). The TCR sequence derives from a man in his fifties in good health and CMV-seronegative. Sample: PBMCs. The CDR3 nucleotides read TGTGCCAGCAGACCCGGGATACAAGAGACCCAGTACTTC. Translating it yields CASRPGIQETQYF.